This T cell receptor (beta chain) was profiled in a study of cytomegalovirus exposure and HLA in healthy donors (dated by TCRdb to about 2017). Looking at the study overall: In an earlier analysis of 587 of the donors, 250 to 350 Gb of sequence data and 100 million or so unique TCR beta sequences from about 179 million T cells were reported. The number of donors typed differed by locus, with 629-630 for A, B, C, DRB1 and DQB1, around 520 for DQA1, 606 for DPA1, and around 450 for DPB1. The later analysis used no new phenotypic data to find candidate immune exposures, relying instead on TCR beta sequences and their occurrence across donors. All discovery cohort repertoires had been generated using a single sequencing platform. The aim of the study was to test whether cataloging public T cell receptors could identify signatures of past pathogen exposure. A few DR-DQ haplotypes were treated as single units for association and clustering because of strong linkage in the cohort. Among a few hundred genotyped donors of the cohort, an average of around 240,000 unique TCR beta nucleotide sequences were sequenced per donor, around 20% of them non-productive. The study profiled the T cell repertoires of about 640 subjects by immunosequencing and related them to cytomegalovirus serostatus. In a later analysis, previously published TCR beta repertoires from 500 to 750 donors were re-analyzed and high-resolution HLA genotyping was added so that TCR occurrence patterns could be studied. Donor age, sex, ethnicity and CMV serostatus were compiled together with the repertoire data. To predict cytomegalovirus infection status, the study brought together high-throughput TCR immunosequencing, statistical association of individual TCRs with disease status, and machine learning. Besides the first cohort of approximately 670 subjects, a separate validation cohort made up of some 110 different subjects was used. Class I and class II HLA loci were covered by the typing at four-digit resolution. Roughly 300 gigabases of sequencing data and some 85 million unique TCR sequences were included in an early release covering several hundred HLA-typed donors. An earlier analysis of some 600 of the donors applied high-throughput TCR beta sequencing to assess whether each TCR beta V gene segment acted as functional or pseudogenic. Of the roughly 390 genotyped donors, less than 90% were placed in the genetic ancestry cluster associated with self-reported Caucasian donors. A later genetic analysis used genome-wide SNP genotypes for about 65% of the roughly 670 donors, treating that subset as a discovery cohort. The paper's findings and limits, for the study overall: In vitro tests confirmed that a few of the cytomegalovirus-associated TCR beta chains recognize cytomegalovirus antigens. In a later analysis, TCR association rates were found to vary across HLA loci, with the most associated TCRs seen for DRB1 alleles and the fewest for HLA-C alleles. A later analysis associated about 17,000 TCR beta sequences with specific HLA alleles at a false discovery rate of 0.05. Because counts were too low, 15 to 20 rarely observed V segments, including chromosome 9 orphons, were excluded from the earlier analysis of several hundred of the donors. Roughly uniform sequencing depth across donors was assumed in presence/absence analyses, although this assumption may not hold. The 87-base-pair reads could not distinguish some IMGT-functional V segments, including TRBV6-2 and TRBV6-3, so those segments were excluded. When HLA alleles, especially DR and DQ, strongly co-occurred, TCR associations were difficult to assign to individual alleles. In both the original and validation cohorts, the classifier was reported to diagnose cytomegalovirus status with high specificity and sensitivity. The study listed 170 or so TCR beta chains as associated with cytomegalovirus. A later analysis found that HLA-associated TCR beta chains were more clonally expanded and had lower generation probabilities than equally common non-associated chains. CMV serostatus was the only immune exposure information available for the cohort. Most TCR sequences were seen in very few donors, while some public TCRs were found in many individuals. A cluster of highly shared sequence variants was judged likely to be a technical artifact of the sequencing pipeline. Because some donors lacked HLA typing at each locus, the association tests relied only on the typed subset. In this cohort, only TCR beta chains were sequenced, and detectable features were limited by the absence of alpha or paired-chain data. A later analysis found that most CMV-associated TCR beta chains appeared HLA-restricted, with HLA associations seemingly driven largely by CMV exposure. In an earlier analysis of more than 500 of the donors, most TCR beta V segments appeared in productive rearrangements about 87% or about 30% of the time, broadly matching IMGT annotations. Compared with the approximately 670-donor mean, donors in an Asian-associated ancestry cluster had fewer N-insertions in productive TCRs, according to a later genetic analysis. In a later genetic analysis, a missense DCLRE1C variant was associated with V-gene and J-gene trimming of TCR beta chains, and the association was replicated in an independent cohort. Correlated functional status among segregating V segments might be attributable to linkage disequilibrium, but an unknown experimental factor could not be ruled out. In a later analysis, several top co-occurrence clusters were reported to appear linked to parvovirus B19, influenza, CMV and Epstein-Barr virus. A further reported finding was that TCR beta sequences accurately predicted the HLA-A and HLA-B alleles for most subjects in the first cohort. The authors suggested that the approach could potentially be extended to other disease states and immunological phenotypes.

From the cysteine up to the phenylalanine, the CDR3 has a length of 16 residues. Solely the CDR3 DNA is kept, with 48 bases framed from the first base. V lost 4 bases and J lost 6 bases; the stretch between them is 19 bases long. Based on the germline V gene, the CDR1 and CDR2 sequences are SGDLS and YYNGEE. Concerning this clone: No cognate antigen has been identified for it. It has no much larger one-base neighbor in the sample; base qualities were not kept.

Libraries were made using the immunoSEQ multiplex PCR assay. A mixture of 60 forward primers for TCR Vbeta segments and 13 reverse primers for TCR Jbeta segments was used in the multiplex PCR. Amplification of the CDR3 region of rearranged TCR beta genes was performed with a multiplex PCR assay on genomic DNA. On the Illumina HiSeq System, the amplified TCR beta libraries were sequenced as 87-base-pair reads. In the authors' own workflow: In a later analysis, some 80 million unique TCR beta chains were counted across the approximately 640 repertoires, and roughly 11 million of these chains were shared by at least two donors. A nearest-neighbor algorithm error-corrected the raw reads and collapsed the reads into unique sequences, merging closely related sequences to remove PCR and sequencing errors. V, D and J gene segments were assigned by aligning CDR3 sequences to IMGT reference sequences. Each retained sequence needed at least a six-nucleotide match to both a V gene segment and a J gene segment. A rearrangement was called productive if the CDR3 had no stop codons and remained in frame with V and J, and every other rearrangement was called non-productive. CDR3 was defined according to IMGT convention as the region running from the second conserved V-encoded cysteine to the conserved J-encoded phenylalanine. In an earlier analysis of just under 600 of the donors, sequences lacking an unambiguous match to a single V gene segment were excluded. In an earlier analysis of 587 of the donors, V segments were called functional above 56.7% productive rearrangements and were called segregating when the between-donor standard deviation exceeded 5%. A statistical classification framework was developed to diagnose cytomegalovirus status using the catalog of TCR beta chain sequences. In a later analysis, TCR nucleotide sequences were compared against IMGT/GENE-DB human TR gene sequences so that V and J genes could be assigned. Using the TCRdist pipeline, a later analysis assigned CDR3 sequences along with most-parsimonious VDJ recombination scenarios. In a later analysis, every TCR beta chain was defined by the combination of its CDR3 amino acid sequence and its V-gene family, and reads without a unique V-gene family were dropped. To address suspected cross-contamination and a sequencing artifact, a later analysis removed approximately 600 highly shared, low-generation-probability nucleotide sequences. A later analysis calculated a clonal expansion index for each public chain from normalized within-repertoire ranks of inferred template counts. A later analysis computed generation probabilities with a VDJ recombination model fitted to out-of-frame rearrangements, and checked the results against IGoR. Hypergeometric tests were used in a later analysis to score TCR-TCR, TCR-HLA and TCR-CMV co-occurrence, with a repertoire-size bias correction applied to the TCR pairs. False discovery rates were estimated in a later analysis by permuting HLA or CMV assignments 20 times. In a later analysis, co-occurring TCRs were grouped with DBSCAN, and TCRdist sequence similarity was added when clustering was performed within HLA-allele-positive subsets. Repertoires with fewer than 30,000 or more than 120,000 public chains were left out of co-occurrence clustering, as were several repertoires with anomalous nucleotide sharing. Imported from immuneACCESS, the table was reduced by TCRdb to in-frame sequences with V and J called. These copies leave out some clones; in studies compared against another copy, an unresolved V gene accounts for under half, and the cause of the remainder is not known. The V and J calls and clone size are taken from that table; D and trimming were inferred from the DNA. The sample has approximately 80,000 clones on record, about 60% of them singletons. The top ten clonotypes cover approximately 15% of the sample.

In total, 630 or so healthy bone marrow donors made up the cohort. All cohort members were sampled while nominally healthy, although unrecorded immune exposures were likely present. The donor tested CMV seropositive, placing the donor among the 289 seropositive members of the cohort. A peripheral blood sample was collected from each donor, and TCR beta sequencing was performed on peripheral blood mononuclear cells. Genomic DNA extraction from the blood cell samples was performed with the Qiagen DNeasy Blood Extraction Kit. The receptor's source is a woman between 35 and 50 years old in good health and CMV-seropositive. The rearrangement combines TRBV9 with TRBJ1-4, with the D gene uncertain. The material sequenced was PBMCs. The sequenced DNA: TGTGCCAGCAGCCCCCTTCTAGCGGGTGGTTATGAAAAACTGTTTTTT. Protein translation: CASSPLLAGGYEKLFF.